These 28 T cell receptor beta chains were all obtained from the same sample, sequenced in a study of T cell changes during pregnancy in multiple sclerosis. The protocol was immunoSEQ multiplex PCR, while the TCRdb copy is restricted to in-frame clones and leaves out a portion. Counted here are about 97,000 clones, approximately 90% occurring once; the ten biggest clones make up about 0.75%. This specimen consisted of peripheral blood, obtained in the second trimester of pregnancy. Receptor source: a female donor in good health, enrolled as a control in a pregnancy study.

The V gene is TRBV6-4, the J gene TRBJ2-3; tentatively, D is TRBD1 (6 bases). The V gene lost 3 bases and the J gene lost 6 bases, with 16 bases spanning the gap. Looked up from germline, CDR1 is MRHNA and CDR2 is SNTAGT. The CDR3 consists of 15 residues. CDR3 residues: CASSEGQGPQDTQYF. The CDR3 region has the DNA TGTGCCAGCAGTGAAGGTCAGGGGCCCCAGGATACGCAGTATTTT.

The J gene is TRBJ2-2, the V gene TRBV6-5; TRBD1 is a possible D gene (5 bases). The V end lost 5 bases, the J end lost 5 bases, and 9 bases lay between the germline ends. The CDR3 has 13 amino acids. Germline V gene lookup returns CDR1 MNHEY and CDR2 SVGAGI. The CDR3 sequence is CASSAQGTGELFF. CDR3 DNA: TGTGCCAGCAGTGCCCAGGGTACCGGGGAGCTGTTTTTT.

The chain recombines TRBV18 with TRBJ2-1, with TRBD1 matching 9 bases. Germline loops: CDR1 KGHSH, CDR2 LQKENI. The V gene end was trimmed by 2 bases and the J gene end by 7 bases; junction bases not matched to a gene: 0. The CDR3 totals 13 residues. In DNA form, the CDR3 reads TGTGCCAGCTCACCAGGGACAGGGAATGAGCAGTTCTTC. Protein product: CASSPGTGNEQFF.

The chain employs TRBV5-6 and TRBJ2-1, with D possibly TRBD2 on 6 matching bases. CDR3 length: 14 amino acids. Trimming took 3 bases from V and 7 from J, leaving 14 bases between them. Per germline, CDR1 SGHDT and CDR2 YYEEEE. CDR3 amino acids: CASSSTTSWNEQFF. The CDR3 bases are TGTGCCAGCAGCTCCACAACTAGCTGGAATGAGCAGTTCTTC.

This chain links TRBV19 with TRBJ1-5, with TRBD1 identical over 10 bases. CDR1 and CDR2 from the germline V gene are LNHDA and SQIVND (reference sequence). With V trimmed by 6 bases and J by 2 bases, 1 base remained unmatched. The CDR3 runs 14 residues. CDR3 nucleotide sequence: TGTGCCAGTAGGACAGGGGGCCGCAATCAGCCCCAGCATTTT. It encodes CASRTGGRNQPQHF.

This chain uses TRBV29-1 with TRBJ1-2; 7 positions match TRBD1. This CDR3 has 12 amino acids. Germline CDR1 SQVTM, CDR2 ANQGSEA. The V and J ends lost 7 bases and 3 bases, in that order; junction bases with no gene match: 5. The chain's CDR3 is CSASGGHYGYTF. The CDR3 DNA reads TGCAGCGCCTCAGGGGGGCACTATGGCTACACCTTC.

The chain is built from TRBV6-1 and TRBJ1-2; D not certain. The CDR3 sequence is 16 residues long. Germline-derived CDR1 and CDR2 are MNHNS and SASEGT. Trimming left V 4 bases short and J 0 bases short, with 15 bases between. For the CDR3, the DNA is TGTGCCAGCAGTGGCCCAATGAGCGTATCTAACTATGGCTACACCTTC. It codes for CASSGPMSVSNYGYTF.

This rearrangement joins TRBV4-3 to TRBJ1-6; D gene ambiguous. This CDR3 has 15 residues. V shed 0 bases and J shed 7 bases, with 10 bases lying between them. Germline V lookup: CDR1 LGHNA, CDR2 YSLEER. In DNA, the CDR3 is TGCGCCAGCAGCCAAGATCCAGCTAGAAATTCACCCCTCCACTTT. Protein: CASSQDPARNSPLHF.

The gene calls are TRBV5-4 and TRBJ1-6, with 7 positions matching TRBD1. V dropped 0 bases and J dropped 10; count of bases not matched to a gene: 4. The CDR3 extends over 14 amino acids. Per germline, CDR1 SGHNT and CDR2 YYREEE (reference sequence). The CDR3 bases are TGTGCCAGCAGCTTGGAACAGGGGATGTCACCCCTCCACTTT. Its translation is CASSLEQGMSPLHF.

This chain links TRBV5-6 with TRBJ1-1; D unresolved. V was shortened by 2 bases and J by 3 bases, with 11 bases between the two germline ends. There are 14 residues in the CDR3. The V gene's germline CDR1 is SGHDT and CDR2 YYEEEE. The CDR3 is CASSFGSEDTEAFF. The CDR3 region has the DNA TGTGCCAGCAGCTTTGGGAGTGAAGACACTGAAGCTTTCTTT.

V is TRBV12-5 and J is TRBJ2-1, with 7 bases that match TRBD2. Germline CDR1 LGHNT, CDR2 FRNRAP. The CDR3 loop spans 20 amino acids. J gave up 5 bases and V 3 bases, and 22 bases lay outside the gene matches. In DNA form, the CDR3 reads TGTGCTAGTGGTTTTATGGCGGGAGAGGCGGGTATATATCTTAACAATGAGCAGTTCTTC. This encodes CASGFMAGEAGIYLNNEQFF.

This clone was seen more than once but under ten times. This sequence joins TRBV6-6 and TRBJ1-2; maybe TRBD1 (5 bases). V lost 8 bases to trimming and J lost 8 bases, with 15 bases between them. Germline CDR1 and CDR2: MNHNY and SVGAGI (reference sequence). The CDR3 runs 12 residues. In nucleotides, the CDR3 is TGTGCCAGCCACGTCAGGGCGATAGGCTACACCTTC. This sequence encodes CASHVRAIGYTF.

Details on this clone: A junction end diverges from the germline sequence, so it may reflect a read error. This chain uses TRBV9 with TRBJ2-1; 11 nucleotides agree with TRBD2. The CDR3 runs to 16 residues. Germline V gives CDR1 SGDLS, CDR2 YYNGEE. CDR3 protein: CASALLAGGSYSEQFF. CDR3 in DNA: TGTGCCAGCGCACTTCTAGCGGGGGGAAGCTACAGTGAGCAGTTCTTC.

The chain links TRBV9 to TRBJ1-2; TRBD1 matches at 7 bases. Trimming took 3 bases from V and 2 from J; bases not matched to a gene: 1. Germline-derived CDR1 and CDR2 are SGDLS and YYNGEE. The CDR3 extends over 13 amino acids. DNA for the CDR3: TGTGCCAGCAGCGACAGGGGAAACTATGGCTACACCTTC. Its protein product is CASSDRGNYGYTF.

The genes are TRBV4-1 and TRBJ1-5; D is undetermined. The CDR3 is 15 residues long. In germline, CDR1 is MGHRA, CDR2 YSYEKL. Trimming took 0 bases from V and 7 from J, leaving 13 bases between them. The CDR3 is CASSQESTAAQPQHF. As DNA, the CDR3 is TGCGCCAGCAGCCAAGAATCAACAGCGGCCCAGCCCCAGCATTTT.

The chain uses TRBV18 and TRBJ1-5; 7 bases are shared with TRBD1. Trimming at V came to 0 bases and at J to 3 bases, leaving 2 bases not matched to a gene. The CDR3 runs to 15 residues. Germline V gene sequence: CDR1 KGHSH, CDR2 LQKENI. CDR3 nucleotides: TGTGCCAGCTCACCACCGGGGACAGACAATCAGCCCCAGCATTTT. This codes for CASSPPGTDNQPQHF.

The gene calls are TRBV6-5 and TRBJ1-1, with unresolved D. Germline assignment: CDR1 MNHEY and CDR2 SVGAGI. V gave up 0 bases and J gave up 12 bases, with 14 bases separating them. This CDR3 has 13 amino acids. In nucleotides, the CDR3 is TGTGCCAGCAGTTACTCGACATCCCCCGCGACTTTCTTT. Protein product: CASSYSTSPATFF.

This clone was found once. V is TRBV7-2 and J is TRBJ2-7, with 11 nucleotides matching TRBD1. Unmatched junction bases numbered 8, after V lost 6 bases and J lost 4 bases. Looked up from germline, CDR1 is SGHTA and CDR2 is FQGNSA. The CDR3 contains 15 residues. CDR3 DNA: TGTGCCAGCAGTGCGCGGACAGGGGGCCTATACGAGCAGTACTTC. It translates to CASSARTGGLYEQYF.

The genes are TRBV6-1 and TRBJ2-2; the match to TRBD2 covers 9 bases. The V gene end was trimmed by 7 bases and the J gene end by 6 bases; junction bases not matched to a gene: 6. Per the germline V gene, CDR1 is MNHNS and CDR2 is SASEGT. This CDR3 region has 14 residues. CDR3 nucleotides: TGTGCCAGCACTATAGCGGGAGAAGCCGGGGAGCTGTTTTTT. This codes for CASTIAGEAGELFF.

J is TRBJ2-6 and V is TRBV10-3; D is unresolved. Germline assignment: CDR1 ENHRY and CDR2 SYGVKD. V gave up 8 bases and J gave up 2 bases, with 10 bases separating them. The CDR3 is made up of 14 amino acids. CDR3 DNA sequence: TGTGCCATCGGCGACATTACTGGGGCCAACGTCCTGACTTTC. Amino acids: CAIGDITGANVLTF.

The chain recombines TRBV6-5 with TRBJ1-1, with D hard to call. The germline V gene encodes CDR1 MNHEY and CDR2 SVGAGI. Trimming took off 8 bases at V and 1 base at J, with 14 bases between the two ends. The CDR3 consists of 14 residues. CDR3 region: CASSRRVANTEAFF. CDR3 coding DNA: TGTGCCAGCTCCCGTCGGGTGGCGAACACTGAAGCTTTCTTT.

V is TRBV9 and J is TRBJ2-1; 10 nucleotides align to TRBD2. Germline trimming cut 0 bases from V and 8 bases from J; bases unmatched to any gene: 8. The CDR3 spans 16 residues. The V gene's germline CDR1 is SGDLS and CDR2 YYNGEE. The CDR3 nucleotides are TGTGCCAGCAGCGTAGGGGCCCTAGCGGGAGCTGATGAGCAGTTCTTC. This gives the protein CASSVGALAGADEQFF.

This chain uses TRBV6-1 with TRBJ1-5; 7 bases match TRBD1. Per the germline V gene, CDR1 is MNHNS and CDR2 is SASEGT. The CDR3 has 14 amino acids. The trim removed 6 bases at V and 2 bases at J, leaving 4 bases unmatched. The CDR3 region is CASRPTGGNQPQHF. CDR3 DNA: TGTGCCAGCAGGCCCACAGGGGGCAATCAGCCCCAGCATTTT.

This clone has a single count. This chain uses TRBV7-2 with TRBJ2-1; 13 nucleotides agree with TRBD2. The trim removed 4 bases at V and 2 bases at J, leaving 2 bases unmatched. CDR3 length equals 16 residues. The germline V gene encodes CDR1 SGHTA and CDR2 FQGNSA. Written as DNA, the CDR3 is TGTGCCAGCAGCTCCACTAGCGGGAGGGCCTACAATGAGCAGTTCTTC. Amino acids: CASSSTSGRAYNEQFF.

This sequence joins TRBV30 and TRBJ1-2; no reliable D call. The CDR3 extends over 13 amino acids. Trimming took 1 base from V and 8 from J, leaving 14 bases between them. Per the germline V gene, CDR1 is GTSNPN and CDR2 is SVGIG (reference sequence). CDR3 sequence: CAWSDSPLVGYTF. DNA for the CDR3: TGTGCCTGGAGTGATAGCCCGCTCGTGGGCTACACCTTC. The whole variable domain, remainder taken from reference TRBV30 and TRBJ1-2, is SQTIHQWPATLVQPVGSPLSLECTVEGTSNPNLYWYRQAAGRGLQLLFYSVGIGQISSEVPQNLSASRPQDRQFILSSKKLLLSDSGFYLCAWSDSPLVGYTFGSGTRLTVV.

The chain recombines TRBV7-9 with TRBJ2-3; 7 positions agree with TRBD2. Germline V lookup: CDR1 SEHNR, CDR2 FQNEAQ (reference sequence). The CDR3 sequence is 17 residues long. Losses at the gene ends were 3 bases for V and 3 bases for J; bases not matched to a gene: 12. CDR3 amino acids: CASSLMSWGGLTDTQYF. The CDR3 DNA follows: TGTGCCAGCAGCTTGATGTCTTGGGGGGGTTTAACAGATACGCAGTATTTT. Full variable domain (outside the CDR3, taken from reference TRBV7-9 and TRBJ2-3): DTGVSQNPRHKITKRGQNVTFRCDPISEHNRLYWYRQTLGQGPEFLTYFQNEAQLEKSRLLSDRFSAERPKGSFSTLEIQRTEQGDSAMYLCASSLMSWGGLTDTQYFGPGTRLTVL.

The V and J genes are TRBV13 and TRBJ1-4, with 8 bases fitting TRBD1. V gave up 4 bases and J gave up 7 bases; unmatched junction bases: 5. The germline CDR1 and CDR2 sequences are PRHDT and FYEKMQ (reference sequence). The CDR3 covers 14 residues. The CDR3 reads CASSSRTGGEKLFF. In DNA form, the CDR3 reads TGTGCCAGCAGCTCCCGCACAGGGGGTGAAAAACTGTTTTTT. The variable domain in full, completed from reference TRBV13 and TRBJ1-4, reads AAGVIQSPRHLIKEKRETATLKCYPIPRHDTVYWYQQGPGQDPQFLISFYEKMQSDKGSIPDRFSAQQFSDYHSELNMSSLELGDSALYFCASSSRTGGEKLFFGSGTQLSVL.

The chain employs TRBV18 and TRBJ2-5, with 8 bases fitting TRBD1. Looked up from germline, CDR1 is KGHSH and CDR2 is LQKENI. V lost 2 bases to trimming and J lost 5 bases; unmatched junction nucleotides: 10. The CDR3 is 16 amino acids. The CDR3 protein is CASSPGQGVSWETQYF. The CDR3 DNA reads as TGTGCCAGCTCACCAGGACAGGGCGTTTCCTGGGAGACCCAGTACTTC.